A selection of T cell receptor beta chains follows, all from one sample in a study of Tregs in tolerant kidney transplant recipients. Libraries were prepared by immunoSEQ multiplex PCR; TCRdb keeps only in-frame clonotypes and omits some of them. Among more than 70,000 clones listed, roughly 91% were seen once. The sample consisted of CD4+ T cells from blood (PBMCs), taken 24 months after the transplant. The origin of the receptors is a human patient who received a combined kidney and bone marrow transplant. Some of the T cells might come from the graft donor. The CDR3 runs from the conserved cysteine through the conserved F or W. The D gene is left open where the match is weak. Size values are once, few and many counts, or a class for expanded clones, and some rows have none.

CDR3nt: TGCGCCAGCAGCTTACAGGGGTATCACTACGAGCAGTACTTC
CDR3aa: CASSLQGYHYEQYF
v_gene: TRBV5-1
j_gene: TRBJ2-7
abundance: -
d_gene: TRBD1

CDR3nt: TGTGCCAGCAGTTTCGGAGGGTGGGGTAGCACAGATACGCAGTATTTT
CDR3aa: CASSFGGWGSTDTQYF
v_gene: TRBV27
j_gene: TRBJ2-3
abundance: -
d_gene: -

CDR3nt: TGTGCCAGCACCCCCCGCGGGAGCTCCTACAATGAGCAGTTCTTC
CDR3aa: CASTPRGSSYNEQFF
v_gene: TRBV6-6
j_gene: TRBJ2-1
abundance: -
d_gene: TRBD2

CDR3nt: TGTGCCAGCAGCTTAGACGTAGCGGGATTTAAAAAAATTCCAAATGAGCAGTTCTTC
CDR3aa: CASSLDVAGFKKIPNEQFF
v_gene: TRBV7-2
j_gene: TRBJ2-1
abundance: -
d_gene: TRBD2

CDR3nt: TGTGCCAGCAATAATCAGGGGTTAGGAGCTTTCTTT
CDR3aa: CASNNQGLGAFF
v_gene: TRBV28
j_gene: TRBJ1-1
abundance: few
d_gene: -

CDR3nt: TGCGCCAGCAGCCAGCAGACAGGGTGGGAAAAACTGTTTTTT
CDR3aa: CASSQQTGWEKLFF
v_gene: TRBV4-3
j_gene: TRBJ1-4
abundance: -
d_gene: TRBD1

CDR3nt: TGTGCCAGCAGCCCCGGGGACACTAGCACAGATACGCAGTATTTT
CDR3aa: CASSPGDTSTDTQYF
v_gene: TRBV7-9
j_gene: TRBJ2-3
abundance: -
d_gene: -

CDR3nt: TGTGCCAGCAGTAGGACAGAGATCAATCAGCCCCAGCATTTT
CDR3aa: CASSRTEINQPQHF
v_gene: TRBV28
j_gene: TRBJ1-5
abundance: -
d_gene: -

CDR3nt: TGTGCCAGCAGCGTAGGGTACAGGGAAGAGACCCAGTACTTC
CDR3aa: CASSVGYREETQYF
v_gene: TRBV9
j_gene: TRBJ2-5
abundance: -
d_gene: -

CDR3nt: TGCGCCAGCAGCTTGGATTTTTCAGGCTTGGCTAACTATGGCTACACCTTC
CDR3aa: CASSLDFSGLANYGYTF
v_gene: TRBV5-1
j_gene: TRBJ1-2
abundance: -
d_gene: -

CDR3nt: TGTGCCAGCAGCTGGACGGGGGGGAAAGAGACCCAGTACTTC
CDR3aa: CASSWTGGKETQYF
v_gene: TRBV9
j_gene: TRBJ2-5
abundance: -
d_gene: TRBD2

CDR3nt: TGTGCTAGTGGTTTGGCGTTTTACAATGAGCAGTTCTTC
CDR3aa: CASGLAFYNEQFF
v_gene: TRBV12-5
j_gene: TRBJ2-1
abundance: -
d_gene: -

CDR3nt: TGCAGTGCCCAGTCGGGGGGTACGCAGTATTTT
CDR3aa: CSAQSGGTQYF
v_gene: TRBV20-1
j_gene: TRBJ2-3
abundance: -
d_gene: TRBD2

CDR3nt: TGTGCCAGCAGCTTAAGAGGGACAGAAATCCCCTACGAGCAGTACTTC
CDR3aa: CASSLRGTEIPYEQYF
v_gene: TRBV11-1
j_gene: TRBJ2-7
abundance: -
d_gene: TRBD1

CDR3nt: TGTGCCAGCAGATCCAGCTCCTACAATGAGCAGTTCTTC
CDR3aa: CASRSSSYNEQFF
v_gene: TRBV6-5
j_gene: TRBJ2-1
abundance: -
d_gene: -

CDR3nt: TGTGCCAGCAGTTTGACAGGGGCCTACTACGAGCAGTACTTC
CDR3aa: CASSLTGAYYEQYF
v_gene: TRBV11-2
j_gene: TRBJ2-7
abundance: -
d_gene: TRBD1

CDR3nt: TGTGCCAGCAGCGCAGACAGGGTCGGAAACACCATATATTTT
CDR3aa: CASSADRVGNTIYF
v_gene: TRBV9
j_gene: TRBJ1-3
abundance: once
d_gene: TRBD1

CDR3nt: TGCGCCAGCAGTGAGTCGGGGGGGGCCCGCACAGATACGCAGTATTTT
CDR3aa: CASSESGGARTDTQYF
v_gene: TRBV10-1
j_gene: TRBJ2-3
abundance: -
d_gene: -

CDR3nt: TGCAGCGTTGCCCGACTAGCGGGGGGGCCGCATGAGCAGTTCTTC
CDR3aa: CSVARLAGGPHEQFF
v_gene: TRBV29-1
j_gene: TRBJ2-1
abundance: -
d_gene: TRBD2

CDR3nt: TGTGCCAGCAGCTTCGGGTCGATTAATTCACCCCTCCACTTT
CDR3aa: CASSFGSINSPLHF
v_gene: TRBV7-2
j_gene: TRBJ1-6
abundance: -
d_gene: -

CDR3nt: TGCGCCAGCAGCCAGATGTCGGCTAGCGGGGGGGGCTCCTACAATGAGCAGTTCTTC
CDR3aa: CASSQMSASGGGSYNEQFF
v_gene: TRBV4-1
j_gene: TRBJ2-1
abundance: -
d_gene: TRBD2

CDR3nt: TGTGCCAGCAGCCTGCTTGGGCAGGGCTTCCACGAGCAGTACTTC
CDR3aa: CASSLLGQGFHEQYF
v_gene: TRBV5-5
j_gene: TRBJ2-7
abundance: -
d_gene: -

CDR3nt: TGTGCCAGCAGTCTAATATCGGGACAGGTATACTACGAGCAGTACTTC
CDR3aa: CASSLISGQVYYEQYF
v_gene: TRBV2
j_gene: TRBJ2-7
abundance: -
d_gene: TRBD1

CDR3nt: TGTGCCAGCATATCGGGCAGGGGAATTTATCAGCCCCAGCATTTT
CDR3aa: CASISGRGIYQPQHF
v_gene: TRBV28
j_gene: TRBJ1-5
abundance: few
d_gene: -

CDR3nt: TGTGCCAGTATCCCTGGACAGGGGTCGGGAACTGAAGCTTTCTTT
CDR3aa: CASIPGQGSGTEAFF
v_gene: TRBV19
j_gene: TRBJ1-1
abundance: -
d_gene: TRBD1

CDR3nt: TGTGCCAGCAGCTTAAAGTCTAGCGGGCTCTCCTACGAGCAGTACTTC
CDR3aa: CASSLKSSGLSYEQYF
v_gene: TRBV7-2
j_gene: TRBJ2-7
abundance: -
d_gene: TRBD2

CDR3nt: TGTGCCAGCAGCCCAATATGGCGGGGGGCCGATTCGCAAAACATTCAGTACTTC
CDR3aa: CASSPIWRGADSQNIQYF
v_gene: TRBV11-1
j_gene: TRBJ2-4
abundance: -
d_gene: TRBD2

CDR3nt: TGTGCCAGCACCACCGCAACCGGGACAGGGAACACTGAAGCTTTCTTT
CDR3aa: CASTTATGTGNTEAFF
v_gene: TRBV7-6
j_gene: TRBJ1-1
abundance: -
d_gene: TRBD1

CDR3nt: TGTGCCAGCAGCCCCCCCGGGACAGGCCGACTCCGGGGGGAGCAGTTCTTC
CDR3aa: CASSPPGTGRLRGEQFF
v_gene: TRBV4-2
j_gene: TRBJ2-1
abundance: -
d_gene: TRBD1

CDR3nt: TGTGCCATCAGAGACCATAGACTAGCGGGAGAGTCGGGCTCCTACGAGCAGTACTTC
CDR3aa: CAIRDHRLAGESGSYEQYF
v_gene: TRBV10-3
j_gene: TRBJ2-7
abundance: -
d_gene: TRBD2

CDR3nt: TGTGCCAGCAGCTTAGAGGCAGCGGGAGATGAGCAGTTCTTC
CDR3aa: CASSLEAAGDEQFF
v_gene: TRBV7-3
j_gene: TRBJ2-1
abundance: -
d_gene: TRBD2

CDR3nt: TGCGCCAGCAGCTTGGATGCGGGGGACTATGGCTACACCTTC
CDR3aa: CASSLDAGDYGYTF
v_gene: TRBV5-1
j_gene: TRBJ1-2
abundance: -
d_gene: -

CDR3nt: TGTGCCAGCAATGGTGGGGACACGTCGAAGTGGGAGCTGTTTTTT
CDR3aa: CASNGGDTSKWELFF
v_gene: TRBV28
j_gene: TRBJ2-2
abundance: -
d_gene: -

CDR3nt: TGCGCCAGCAGCTCATGGTGGGGAGACACCATATATTTT
CDR3aa: CASSSWWGDTIYF
v_gene: TRBV4-1
j_gene: TRBJ1-3
abundance: few
d_gene: -

CDR3nt: TGTGCCATCAGCGGGACTAGCGGTCCCTACGAGCAGTACTTC
CDR3aa: CAISGTSGPYEQYF
v_gene: TRBV10-3
j_gene: TRBJ2-7
abundance: few
d_gene: TRBD2

CDR3nt: TGCAGCGTTGCGGCGGATAGCAATCAGCCCCAGCATTTT
CDR3aa: CSVAADSNQPQHF
v_gene: TRBV29-1
j_gene: TRBJ1-5
abundance: -
d_gene: -

CDR3nt: TGTGCCTGGAGTGTACGCGGCCTCCGGGCCAACGTCCTGACTTTC
CDR3aa: CAWSVRGLRANVLTF
v_gene: TRBV30
j_gene: TRBJ2-6
abundance: -
d_gene: -

CDR3nt: TGTGCCATCAGACAGGGATCTAGCACAGATACGCAGTATTTT
CDR3aa: CAIRQGSSTDTQYF
v_gene: TRBV10-3
j_gene: TRBJ2-3
abundance: -
d_gene: -

CDR3nt: TGTGCCAGCAGTTTATACAGGCGGGGTGGAAACACCATATATTTT
CDR3aa: CASSLYRRGGNTIYF
v_gene: TRBV28
j_gene: TRBJ1-3
abundance: -
d_gene: -

CDR3nt: TGTGCCAGCAGTGTAGTCACAGATACGCAGTATTTT
CDR3aa: CASSVVTDTQYF
v_gene: TRBV2
j_gene: TRBJ2-3
abundance: few
d_gene: -

CDR3nt: TGTGCCAGCAGTTATCAGGGGGACAATCAGCCCCAGCATTTT
CDR3aa: CASSYQGDNQPQHF
v_gene: TRBV6-6
j_gene: TRBJ1-5
abundance: -
d_gene: TRBD1

CDR3nt: TGTGCCAGCAGCTTTGGGACTAGGAACGAGCAGTACTTC
CDR3aa: CASSFGTRNEQYF
v_gene: TRBV7-2
j_gene: TRBJ2-7
abundance: -
d_gene: TRBD2

CDR3nt: TGTGCCAGCAGCCTGACTGACAGTACCTACGAGCAGTACTTC
CDR3aa: CASSLTDSTYEQYF
v_gene: TRBV7-9
j_gene: TRBJ2-7
abundance: -
d_gene: -

CDR3nt: TGCGCCAGCACCCCCCGGGGAACGGATAACTATGGCTACACCTTC
CDR3aa: CASTPRGTDNYGYTF
v_gene: TRBV10-1
j_gene: TRBJ1-2
abundance: once
d_gene: -

CDR3nt: TGTGCCAGCAGCTCAACTCAGGGGGTATTAGGGGAAAAACTGTTTTTT
CDR3aa: CASSSTQGVLGEKLFF
v_gene: TRBV7-9
j_gene: TRBJ1-4
abundance: few
d_gene: TRBD1

CDR3nt: TGTGCCAGCAGTCGGACAGGCCAGGCCGGTCAGCCCCAGCATTTT
CDR3aa: CASSRTGQAGQPQHF
v_gene: TRBV6-1
j_gene: TRBJ1-5
abundance: -
d_gene: TRBD1

CDR3nt: TGTGCCAGCAGCTTGGAACTAGCGGGAGGGCCACAAGATACGCAGTATTTT
CDR3aa: CASSLELAGGPQDTQYF
v_gene: TRBV5-4
j_gene: TRBJ2-3
abundance: -
d_gene: TRBD2

CDR3nt: TGTGCCAGTAGTATTTTACCAGGGTTCGGTAATGAAAAACTGTTTTTT
CDR3aa: CASSILPGFGNEKLFF
v_gene: TRBV19
j_gene: TRBJ1-4
abundance: -
d_gene: -

CDR3nt: TGCGCCAGCAGCTTGATGGGGGCCGAGAATCAGCCCCAGCATTTT
CDR3aa: CASSLMGAENQPQHF
v_gene: TRBV5-1
j_gene: TRBJ1-5
abundance: once
d_gene: -

CDR3nt: TGTGCCAGCAGCCTTACCAGGGGGATGTATCCCTACGAGCAGTACTTC
CDR3aa: CASSLTRGMYPYEQYF
v_gene: TRBV6-6
j_gene: TRBJ2-7
abundance: -
d_gene: TRBD1

CDR3nt: TGTGCCAGCAGCCCTCCAGACCAAGAGACCCAGTACTTC
CDR3aa: CASSPPDQETQYF
v_gene: TRBV11-3
j_gene: TRBJ2-5
abundance: -
d_gene: -

CDR3nt: TGTGCCAGCTCACCGACGACAGGGGGCGCGGGGGAAAAACTGTTTTTT
CDR3aa: CASSPTTGGAGEKLFF
v_gene: TRBV18
j_gene: TRBJ1-4
abundance: -
d_gene: TRBD1

CDR3nt: TGTGCCAGCAGTAAGAGCGGCAGGCGGGGCACAGATACGCAGTATTTT
CDR3aa: CASSKSGRRGTDTQYF
v_gene: TRBV2
j_gene: TRBJ2-3
abundance: -
d_gene: -

CDR3nt: TGTGCCAGCAGCCGCGCCGCCTACGAGCAGTACTTC
CDR3aa: CASSRAAYEQYF
v_gene: TRBV7-3
j_gene: TRBJ2-7
abundance: once
d_gene: -